The 6 T cell receptor beta chains presented below share a single source sample, sequenced in a study of cytomegalovirus exposure and HLA in healthy donors. Use of 60 Vbeta and 13 Jbeta primers characterized the PCR. TCRdb's table, derived via immunoSEQ multiplex PCR, lists solely in-frame clones and lacks some. The sample has 190,000 or so clones, roughly four fifths seen once; the top ten hold 1.6%. The sample was PBMCs. The receptors originated from a man aged 50-59 years in good health and CMV-seronegative.

The chain recombines TRBV4-2 with TRBJ2-1, with 7 bases fitting TRBD1. Germline CDR1 and CDR2: LGHNA and YNFKEQ. With V trimmed by 3 bases and J by 6 bases, 11 bases remained unmatched. This CDR3 spans 16 amino acids. In nucleotides, the CDR3 is TGTGCCAGCAGCCAGACAGGGACCTACGGGACCAATGAGCAGTTCTTC. Its protein product is CASSQTGTYGTNEQFF.

The chain uses TRBV6-5 and TRBJ1-6; 9 bases match TRBD1. Trimming at V came to 1 base and at J to 8 bases, leaving 6 bases not matched to a gene. CDR3 length: 16 residues. CDR1 MNHEY and CDR2 SVGAGI come from the germline V gene. CDR3 DNA sequence: TGTGCCAGCAGTTACTTTACCGGGACAGGGTATTCACCCCTCCACTTT. It translates to CASSYFTGTGYSPLHF.

CDR3 residues: CASSEGGHRSQPQHF. DNA of the CDR3: TGTGCCAGCAGTGAAGGGGGACATCGGAGTCAGCCCCAGCATTTT. The chain uses TRBV6-1 and TRBJ1-5, with a possible D match to TRBD1 (6 bases). This CDR3 region has 15 residues. Germline CDR1 reads MNHNS; CDR2 reads SASEGT. V lost 1 base and J 6 bases, leaving 13 bases between the germline ends.

This chain links TRBV28 with TRBJ1-2; D is unresolved. Germline assignment: CDR1 MDHEN and CDR2 SYDVKM. The CDR3 is made up of 11 amino acids. V lost 4 bases and J 8 bases, leaving 8 bases between the germline ends. The CDR3 here is CASSSSRGYTF. CDR3 in DNA: TGTGCCAGCAGTTCTTCTCGGGGCTACACCTTC.

In the case of this clone: The junction shows a germline mismatch at one end, possibly a read error. V usage is TRBV7-9 and J usage is TRBJ2-3; D remains unclear. Germline lookup yields CDR1 SEHNR and CDR2 FQNEAQ (reference sequence). This CDR3 contains 12 residues. The CDR3 DNA sequence: TGTGCCAGCTCGAAGAGCACGGATACGCAGTATTTT. It codes for CASSKSTDTQYF.

The rearrangement links TRBV27 to TRBJ2-7, with 7 bases identical to TRBD1. Germline-derived CDR1 and CDR2 are MNHEY and SMNVEV (reference sequence). V trimming: 4 bases; J trimming: 2 bases; junction bases outside the gene matches: 5. The CDR3 has 14 residues. This CDR3 reads CASSYGTDPYEQYF. The CDR3 nucleotides are TGTGCCAGCAGTTACGGGACAGACCCCTACGAGCAGTACTTC.